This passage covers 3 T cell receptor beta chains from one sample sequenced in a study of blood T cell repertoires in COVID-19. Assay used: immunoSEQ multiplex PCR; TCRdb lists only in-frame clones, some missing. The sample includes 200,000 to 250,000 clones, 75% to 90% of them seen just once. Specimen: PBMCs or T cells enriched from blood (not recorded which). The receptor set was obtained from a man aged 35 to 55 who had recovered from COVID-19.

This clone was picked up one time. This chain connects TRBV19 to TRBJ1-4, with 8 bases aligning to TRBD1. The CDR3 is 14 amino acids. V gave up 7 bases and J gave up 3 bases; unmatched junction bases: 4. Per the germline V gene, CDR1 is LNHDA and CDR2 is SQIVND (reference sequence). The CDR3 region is CASNQGQANEKLFF. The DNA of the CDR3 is TGTGCCAGTAATCAGGGACAGGCTAATGAAAAACTGTTTTTT.

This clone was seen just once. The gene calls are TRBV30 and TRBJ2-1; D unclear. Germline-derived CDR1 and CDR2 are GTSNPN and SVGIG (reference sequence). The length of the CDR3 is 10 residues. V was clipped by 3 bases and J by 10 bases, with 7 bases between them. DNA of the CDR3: TGTGCCTGGAGAATGTCAGAGCAGTTCTTC. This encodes CAWRMSEQFF.

The CDR3 bases are TGTGCCAGTAGTTCCCAGGGGTACACCGGGGAGCTGTTTTTT. It is translated as CASSSQGYTGELFF. V gene TRBV19 combines with J gene TRBJ2-2, with D possibly TRBD1 on 6 matching bases. CDR3 length: 14 residues. V was clipped by 5 bases and J by 3 bases, with 10 bases between them. The germline gives CDR1 LNHDA, CDR2 SQIVND (reference sequence).